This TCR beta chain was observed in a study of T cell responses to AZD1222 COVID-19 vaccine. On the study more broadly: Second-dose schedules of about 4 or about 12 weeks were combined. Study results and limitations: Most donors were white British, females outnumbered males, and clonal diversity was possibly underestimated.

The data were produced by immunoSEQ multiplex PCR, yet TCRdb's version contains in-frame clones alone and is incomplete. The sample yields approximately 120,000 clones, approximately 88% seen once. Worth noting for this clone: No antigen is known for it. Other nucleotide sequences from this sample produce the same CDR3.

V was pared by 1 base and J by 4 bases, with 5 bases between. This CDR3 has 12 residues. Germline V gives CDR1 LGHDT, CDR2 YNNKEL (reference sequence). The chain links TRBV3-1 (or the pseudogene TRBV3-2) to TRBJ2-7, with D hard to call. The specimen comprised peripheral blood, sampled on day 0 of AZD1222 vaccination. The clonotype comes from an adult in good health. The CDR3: CASSQVGYEQYF. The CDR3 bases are TGTGCCAGCAGCCAAGTTGGGTACGAGCAGTACTTC.